These 22 T cell receptor beta chains came from one sample sequenced in a study of memory CD4+ T cells and cytomegalovirus serostatus. The table came from immunoSEQ multiplex PCR; TCRdb's copy has only in-frame clones and leaves some out. The table shows 45,000 to 65,000 clones, with around 82% occurring only once. Single viable CD3+CD4+CD8-CD45RO+ cells were sorted as the memory CD4+ T cells. The sequenced sample consisted of memory CD4+ T cells from blood. The origin of the receptors is an adult in good health and CMV-seropositive.

This clone was found once. The V gene is TRBV11-2, the J gene TRBJ2-7, with a weak D call TRBD1 (5 bases). Trimming pared 5 bases from V and 6 bases from J, leaving 20 bases between. Per the germline V gene, CDR1 is SGHAT and CDR2 is FQNNGV. The CDR3 runs to 15 residues. For the CDR3, the DNA is TGTGCCAGCAGCCGGTCGGTGGGGCGTCAACCCGAGCAGTACTTC. It is translated as CASSRSVGRQPEQYF.

The chain links TRBV5-1 to TRBJ2-5, with TRBD2 as a possible D gene (6 bases). In germline, CDR1 is SGHRS, CDR2 YFSETQ. Trimming left V 0 bases short and J 0 bases short, with 15 bases between. The CDR3 runs 17 residues. Here the CDR3 DNA reads TGCGCCAGCAGCTTGGAGGGAGGAGTAGCGAACCAAGAGACCCAGTACTTC. Its protein is CASSLEGGVANQETQYF.

In nucleotides, the CDR3 is TGTGCCAGCAGTACCGGGCTGGTTAGCAATCAGCCCCAGCATTTT. Residues: CASSTGLVSNQPQHF. The chain employs TRBV6-1 and TRBJ1-5, with unresolved D. Between the trimmed V and J ends, which lost 5 bases and 0 bases, there was a span of 11 bases. Germline CDR1 reads MNHNS; CDR2 reads SASEGT. CDR3 size: 15 residues.

The chain combines TRBV10-3 with TRBJ1-2; D perhaps matches TRBD1 (6 bases). The CDR3 has 14 amino acids. Trimming left V 4 bases short and J 4 bases short, with 13 bases between. The germline gives CDR1 ENHRY, CDR2 SYGVKD. In nucleotides, the CDR3 is TGTGCCATCAGTGTAGGGGGGCAGGCCTATGGCTACACCTTC. It codes for CAISVGGQAYGYTF.

The rearrangement joins TRBV9 to TRBJ2-2; tentatively, D is TRBD1 or TRBD2 (5 bases each). This CDR3 is built from 14 residues. Germline V gene lookup returns CDR1 SGDLS and CDR2 YYNGEE. Trimming took off 2 bases at V and 5 bases at J, with 10 bases between the two ends. The CDR3 bases are TGTGCCAGCAGCGTGGGACGGCTTACCGGGGAGCTGTTTTTT. Residues: CASSVGRLTGELFF.

This rearrangement joins TRBV19 to TRBJ1-1, with TRBD1 matching 10 bases. The V gene's germline CDR1 is LNHDA and CDR2 SQIVND (reference sequence). After removal of 5 bases from V and 4 bases from J, the junction contained 4 bases not matched to a gene. The CDR3 covers 14 residues. The CDR3 DNA reads as TGTGCCAGTAGTCGGACAGGGGGTATCACTGAAGCTTTCTTT. Translation gives CASSRTGGITEAFF.

This clone was detected a few times. The V and J genes are TRBV30 and TRBJ2-7; maybe TRBD2 (6 bases). Trimming shortened V by 0 bases and J by 9 bases, and 18 bases separated the two germline ends. The CDR3 is 14 residues long. Germline lookup yields CDR1 GTSNPN and CDR2 SVGIG (reference sequence). DNA for the CDR3: TGTGCCTGGAGTGTAAGGGGATCTAGCGTCGGGCAGTACTTC. Protein: CAWSVRGSSVGQYF.

This chain joins TRBV2 and TRBJ2-6; D is unresolved. Trimming pared 4 bases from V and 2 bases from J, leaving 3 bases between. Germline V gives CDR1 SNHLY, CDR2 FYNNEI. The CDR3 is made up of 13 amino acids. The chain's CDR3 is CASSGPGANVLTF. The CDR3 DNA reads TGTGCCAGCAGTGGACCTGGGGCCAACGTCCTGACTTTC.

V is TRBV4-1 and J is TRBJ2-1; D call uncertain. V was shortened by 4 bases and J by 8 bases, with 6 bases between the two germline ends. This CDR3 contains 11 residues. Germline V lookup: CDR1 MGHRA, CDR2 YSYEKL. The CDR3 protein is CASSRRDEQFF. The CDR3 nucleotides read TGCGCCAGCAGCCGGAGAGATGAGCAGTTCTTC.

V usage is TRBV9 and J usage is TRBJ2-1; 7 bases fit TRBD1. The germline CDR1 and CDR2 sequences are SGDLS and YYNGEE. Trimming removed 6 bases from V and 6 bases from J; junction bases left unmatched: 15. The CDR3 contains 16 residues. CDR3 sequence: CASTPVDGQGVNEQFF. The CDR3 region has the DNA TGTGCCAGCACCCCGGTAGATGGGCAGGGGGTCAATGAGCAGTTCTTC. Supplemented by reference TRBV9 and TRBJ2-1, the full variable domain reads DSGVTQTPKHLITATGQRVTLRCSPRSGDLSVYWYQQSLDQGLQFLIQYYNGEERAKGNILERFSAQQFPDLHSELNLSSLELGDSALYFCASTPVDGQGVNEQFFGPGTRLTVL.

The chain couples TRBV7-8 to TRBJ2-6; 10 positions agree with TRBD1. This CDR3 is built from 18 residues. The V gene end was trimmed by 3 bases and the J gene end by 2 bases; junction bases not matched to a gene: 7. Per the germline V gene, CDR1 is SGHVS and CDR2 is FQNEAQ. CDR3 bases: TGTGCCAGCAGCTTTCACCGGGACAGGGGAGCTGGGGCCAACGTCCTGACTTTC. Translating gives CASSFHRDRGAGANVLTF.

The genes are TRBV6-1 and TRBJ2-5; 13 nucleotides align to TRBD2. V trimming: 4 bases; J trimming: 6 bases; junction bases outside the gene matches: 5. The V gene's germline CDR1 is MNHNS and CDR2 SASEGT. The CDR3 contains 15 residues. The CDR3 region is CASSAGTSGTQTQYF. Written as DNA, the CDR3 is TGTGCCAGCAGTGCCGGGACTAGCGGGACTCAGACCCAGTACTTC.

The gene calls are TRBV27 and TRBJ2-7; TRBD1 is a possible D gene (6 bases). Germline CDR1 reads MNHEY; CDR2 reads SMNVEV (reference sequence). The CDR3 totals 14 residues. With 3 bases removed from V and 4 bases from J, the gap between germline ends came to 13 bases. The CDR3 sequence is CASSFRGTRYEQYF. CDR3 DNA: TGTGCCAGCAGTTTTCGTGGGACAAGGTACGAGCAGTACTTC.

The chain employs TRBV5-1 and TRBJ1-2; TRBD1 is a possible D gene (5 bases). Germline CDR1 is SGHRS and CDR2 is YFSETQ. V lost 4 bases and J 3 bases, leaving 7 bases between the germline ends. The CDR3 runs to 12 residues. The CDR3, as DNA: TGCGCCAGCAGCCGGGGGGACTATGGCTACACCTTC. This sequence encodes CASSRGDYGYTF.

V gene TRBV19 combines with J gene TRBJ1-1, with D tentatively TRBD1 (5 bases). The CDR3 extends over 13 amino acids. Trimming removed 7 bases at V and 1 base at J, with 10 bases between. The germline CDR1 and CDR2 sequences are LNHDA and SQIVND (reference sequence). Here the CDR3 reads CASKYTGNTEAFF. Written as DNA, the CDR3 is TGTGCCAGTAAATATACAGGGAACACTGAAGCTTTCTTT.

A single count supports this clone. This sample includes further DNA sequences coding for the same CDR3. The chain recombines TRBV4-3 with TRBJ1-1; D is uncertain. Trimming stripped 0 bases from V and 1 base from J, with 6 bases between. In germline, CDR1 is LGHNA, CDR2 YSLEER. The CDR3 length is 14 residues. The CDR3 DNA is TGCGCCAGCAGCCAAGATTTGGCGAACACTGAAGCTTTCTTT. Residues: CASSQDLANTEAFF.

This chain uses TRBV18 with TRBJ2-3; 11 bases fit TRBD2. Germline V lookup: CDR1 KGHSH, CDR2 LQKENI. The CDR3 totals 17 residues. Trimming at V came to 3 bases and at J to 2 bases, leaving 7 bases not matched to a gene. The CDR3 is CASSPLLTSGNTDTQYF. The DNA of the CDR3 is TGTGCCAGCTCACCCCTCCTGACTAGCGGGAACACAGATACGCAGTATTTT.

This clone was seen only a few times. The J gene is TRBJ1-1, the V gene TRBV28; the D gene is possibly TRBD1 (5 bases). Deletions cut 7 bases from V and 1 base from J, with 7 bases between. The CDR3 is 12 residues long. Germline V lookup: CDR1 MDHEN, CDR2 SYDVKM. CDR3 loop: CASNGGNTEAFF. CDR3 DNA sequence: TGTGCCAGCAACGGGGGGAACACTGAAGCTTTCTTT.

The gene calls are TRBV7-2 and TRBJ2-5; 12 bases are a match to TRBD2. CDR1 SGHTA and CDR2 FQGNSA come from the germline V gene. Germline trimming cut 6 bases from V and 5 bases from J; bases unmatched to any gene: 7. The CDR3 extends over 15 amino acids. The CDR3 nucleotides read TGTGCCAGCAGACGGACCGGGACTAGCGGGGAGACCCAGTACTTC. Protein: CASRRTGTSGETQYF.

Points on this clone: The sample contains more than one DNA sequence encoding this CDR3. This chain links TRBV28 with TRBJ1-5, with a weak D call TRBD1 (6 bases). The V end was cut by 6 bases, the J end by 7 bases, with 19 bases between. CDR1 and CDR2 (germline): MDHEN, SYDVKM. The CDR3 contains 15 residues. CDR3 sequence: CASSPLRGGGQPQHF. The CDR3 DNA follows: TGTGCCAGCAGCCCATTACGGGGGGGCGGCCAGCCCCAGCATTTT.

This clone is a singleton in its sample. The V gene is TRBV4-1, the J gene TRBJ2-1, with TRBD2 matching over 8 bases. V dropped 1 base and J dropped 7; count of bases not matched to a gene: 9. Looked up from germline, CDR1 is MGHRA and CDR2 is YSYEKL. CDR3 length: 16 amino acids. CDR3 in amino acids: CASSQGPRGGENEQFF. CDR3 DNA: TGCGCCAGCAGCCAAGGACCCCGGGGGGGCGAAAATGAGCAGTTCTTC.

The chain couples TRBV25-1 to TRBJ1-2; TRBD1 might be the D (6 bases). The CDR3 sequence is 15 residues long. CDR1 and CDR2 (germline): MGHDK, SYGVNS. The V end was cut by 4 bases, the J end by 4 bases, with 16 bases between. The CDR3 nucleotides read TGTGCCAGCAGTGCGGGGGCCGCCCTCTCCTATGGCTACACCTTC. This codes for CASSAGAALSYGYTF.